This TCR beta chain appears in the sequencing data of a study of beta chain features in type 1 diabetes. Study results and limitations: The study found moderately but significantly shorter TCRB CDR3s in all four CD4+ subsets of Type 1 diabetes patients.

On this clone itself: Its antigen is currently unknown.

The CDR3 runs 15 residues. Germline trimming cut 6 bases from V and 0 bases from J; bases unmatched to any gene: 3. Germline loops: CDR1 SGHTA, CDR2 FQGNSA. Isolation of CD4+ naive, central memory, regulatory and stem cell-like memory cells was achieved by sorting via CD45RO/CCR7/CD25/CD127/CD95/CD27. TCRB transcripts that were expressed got sequenced, as all of the isolated RNA had been reverse transcribed. Profiled with immunoSEQ multiplex PCR; TCRdb holds only in-frame clones, not every one. Here the sample spans fewer than 250,000 clones, under 70% being singletons. V is TRBV7-2 and J is TRBJ2-7, with 12 bases lining up with TRBD2. This receptor was identified in a man aged 25-40 years in good health. The sample comprised naive CD4+ T cells from blood. DNA for the CDR3: TGTGCCAGCAGACTAGCGGGAGGCCGCTCCTACGAGCAGTACTTC. It codes for CASRLAGGRSYEQYF.